Listed here are 4 T cell receptor beta chains from one sample, sequenced in a study of control samples from healthy donors and cancer patients. Using immunoSEQ multiplex PCR, the repertoire was profiled, and TCRdb retains in-frame clones only, with some absent. The data show 85,000 to 95,000 clones, roughly 90% seen once. Sequencing was done on a sample of blood. The receptors come from a woman aged 25 to 45 in good health.

V is TRBV6-5 and J is TRBJ2-2; D ambiguous. Germline assignment: CDR1 MNHEY and CDR2 SVGAGI. Between the trimmed V and J ends, which lost 8 bases and 1 base, there was a span of 11 bases. CDR3 length: 14 residues. CDR3 bases: TGTGCCAGCTTGCCCCGATGGAACACCGGGGAGCTGTTTTTT. Its protein product is CASLPRWNTGELFF.

The V and J genes are TRBV14 and TRBJ1-2; 9 bases line up with TRBD1. The CDR3 has 14 amino acids. CDR1 and CDR2 (germline): SGHDN, FVKESK. V gave up 4 bases and J gave up 3 bases; unmatched junction bases: 3. The CDR3: CASSPGTGHYGYTF. The DNA for the CDR3 is TGTGCCAGCAGCCCCGGGACAGGGCACTATGGCTACACCTTC.

The chain has TRBV5-1 and TRBJ1-1; D possibly corresponds to TRBD1 (6 bases). V lost 5 bases and J lost 4, with 15 bases in between. The germline gives CDR1 SGHRS, CDR2 YFSETQ. The CDR3 length is 14 residues. This chain's CDR3 is CASSSNQQGTEAFF. DNA of the CDR3: TGCGCCAGCAGTTCCAATCAACAGGGCACTGAAGCTTTCTTT.

This sequence joins TRBV18 and TRBJ2-1; no reliable D call. Trimming removed 4 bases at V and 3 bases at J, with 10 bases between. The CDR3 contains 14 residues. Germline CDR1 is KGHSH and CDR2 is LQKENI. CDR3 amino acids: CASSQGQNYNEQFF. CDR3 sequence (DNA): TGTGCCAGCTCACAGGGTCAGAACTACAATGAGCAGTTCTTC.